The 21 T cell receptor beta chains below were found in one sample sequenced in a study of post-analysis software for immune sequencing data (dated by TCRdb to the mid-2010s). Broad study findings and their caveats: Patients showed significantly higher frequencies than controls for five TRBV segments, among them TRBV5-6, TRBV5-1 and TRBV20-1.

These receptors' targets are unknown. Library preparation employed PCR. TCRdb records Illumina HiSeq 2500 as the sequencer. To reduce PCR and sequencing biases, unique molecular identifiers were incorporated into the TCR beta cDNA libraries. TCRdb applied fastp at Q25 and MiXCR to the public reads, then kept only in-frame beta chains. Rows matching on CDR3 protein sequence are summarized as one entry with the most common DNA and genes. This sample gives hundreds of thousands of distinct CDR3 sequences in total; approximately 53% of them show up just once. 4.6% of the sample belongs to the ten largest clones. Material for sequencing was blood. These receptors originate from a girl aged 10 to 17 with multiple sclerosis.

The table lists this clonotype with a few counts. J is TRBJ1-2 and V is TRBV5-5; D uncertain. Trimming took off 2 bases at V and 5 bases at J, with 10 bases between the two ends. There are 13 residues in the CDR3. From germline, CDR1 is SGHKS and CDR2 YYEKEE (reference sequence). The CDR3 region is CASSFRSPYGYTF. The DNA of the CDR3 is TGTGCCAGCAGCTTCCGCAGTCCTTATGGCTACACCTTC. Based on the CDR3 plus reference TRBV5-5 and TRBJ1-2, the full variable domain is DAGVTQSPTHLIKTRGQQVTLRCSPISGHKSVSWYQQVLGQGPQFIFQYYEKEERGRGNFPDRFSARQFPNYSSELNVNALLLGDSALYLCASSFRSPYGYTFGSGTRLTVV.

The chain couples TRBV6-6 to TRBJ2-7, with 7 bases lining up with TRBD2. The CDR3 is 15 amino acids. The V segment lost 7 bases and the J segment 0 bases; nucleotides outside the gene matches: 9. Germline V gene data show CDR1 as MNHNY and CDR2 as SVGAGI (reference sequence). The CDR3 nucleotides read TGTGCCAGCACCGACAGCCCGGGGGGCTCCTACGAGCAGTACTTC. Translated, it gives CASTDSPGGSYEQYF.

The rearrangement joins TRBV7-2 to TRBJ2-7; D is uncertain. V shed 0 bases and J shed 3 bases, with 3 bases lying between them. CDR1 is SGHTA and CDR2 is FQGNSA in the germline V gene. The CDR3 spans 12 residues. The CDR3 here is CASSLAFYEQYF. In DNA form, the CDR3 reads TGTGCCAGCAGCTTAGCTTTCTACGAGCAGTACTTC.

This sequence joins TRBV14 and TRBJ2-1, with TRBD2 matching 10 bases. V dropped 3 bases and J dropped 14; count of bases not matched to a gene: 16. Germline lookup yields CDR1 SGHDN and CDR2 FVKESK. This CDR3 is 16 amino acids long. The CDR3, as DNA: TGTGCCAGCAGCCATCCCCGGGTAGCGGGAGGCCGCAATAAGTTCTTC. As protein: CASSHPRVAGGRNKFF.

The gene calls are TRBV4-1 and TRBJ2-5; 12 nucleotides match TRBD2. Germline CDR1 is MGHRA and CDR2 is YSYEKL. The V and J ends lost 5 bases and 0 bases, in that order; junction bases with no gene match: 4. The CDR3 contains 16 residues. This CDR3 reads CASSMTSGGDQETQYF. DNA for the CDR3: TGCGCCAGCAGCATGACTAGCGGGGGCGACCAAGAGACCCAGTACTTC.

This rearrangement joins TRBV29-1 to TRBJ2-7, with a weak D call TRBD1 (6 bases). The germline V and J ends were trimmed by 4 bases and 2 bases, with 18 bases remaining between them. The CDR3 is 15 residues long. Looked up from germline, CDR1 is SQVTM and CDR2 is ANQGSEA. The CDR3 region has the DNA TGCAGCGTTGCTGGGACACCTATTGGCGCCTACGAGCAGTACTTC. As protein: CSVAGTPIGAYEQYF.

This clonotype was observed a single time. The CDR3, as DNA: TGTGCCAGTAGTAAGGGGAGTGAGCAGTTCTTC. Its protein is CASSKGSEQFF. The rearrangement links TRBV19 to TRBJ2-1, with D perhaps TRBD1 or TRBD2 (5 bases each). Germline CDR1 LNHDA, CDR2 SQIVND (reference sequence). This CDR3 has 11 residues. V dropped 4 bases and J dropped 9 bases, with 7 bases sitting between them.

The gene calls are TRBV5-1 and TRBJ2-3; 8 bases are shared with TRBD2. With 7 bases clipped from V and 1 base from J, the junction kept 8 bases outside the gene matches. This CDR3 is built from 15 residues. The germline V gene has CDR1 SGHRS and CDR2 YFSETQ. CDR3 DNA sequence: TGCGCCAGCCGTGAGAGCGGGAGTGGCACAGATACGCAGTATTTT. Translating gives CASRESGSGTDTQYF.

This clonotype was seen only a few times. This chain links TRBV6-2 or TRBV6-3 with TRBJ2-7, with D uncertain. This CDR3 region has 14 residues. From germline, CDR1 is MNHEY and CDR2 SVGEGT. V lost 3 bases, J lost 4 bases, and 13 bases lay in between. DNA of the CDR3: TGTGCCAGCAGTTATTCCCCTTACTTGTACGAGCAGTACTTC. Residues: CASSYSPYLYEQYF.

This clonotype came up a few times. This chain joins TRBV29-1 and TRBJ2-3; weak D call: TRBD1 (6 bases). This CDR3 is built from 13 residues. V lost 0 bases to trimming and J lost 4 bases, with 8 bases between them. Germline V gene data show CDR1 as SQVTM and CDR2 as ANQGSEA. In DNA form, the CDR3 reads TGCAGCGTTGAAGAGGGGGCATCAGATACGCAGTATTTT. The encoded protein is CSVEEGASDTQYF.

This clonotype occurred a few times. This rearrangement joins TRBV12-5 to TRBJ1-2, with D uncertain. CDR1 is LGHNT and CDR2 is FRNRAP in the germline V gene. Trimming took off 2 bases at V and 0 bases at J, with 7 bases between the two ends. The CDR3 length is 14 residues. CDR3 region: CASGLIPTNYGYTF. CDR3 DNA sequence: TGTGCTAGTGGTTTGATCCCCACTAACTATGGCTACACCTTC.

V is TRBV5-5 and J is TRBJ2-1, with D possibly being TRBD1 (5 bases). CDR3 length: 14 amino acids. V lost 3 bases, J lost 6 bases, and 13 bases lay in between. Germline CDR1 is SGHKS and CDR2 is YYEKEE (reference sequence). CDR3 in amino acids: CASSWTPGANEQFF. CDR3 DNA sequence: TGTGCCAGCAGCTGGACACCTGGGGCCAATGAGCAGTTCTTC.

The rearrangement uses TRBV5-1 and TRBJ2-5; 7 bases fit TRBD2. Per the germline V gene, CDR1 is SGHRS and CDR2 is YFSETQ. The ends lost 2 bases at V and 2 bases at J; junction bases unmatched: 3. The CDR3 totals 14 residues. CDR3 sequence reads: CASSFPSGQETQYF. The CDR3 DNA follows: TGCGCCAGCAGCTTCCCTAGCGGACAAGAGACCCAGTACTTC.

The CDR3 bases are TGTGCCAGCAGCCGAGAGTCCCTAGCGTTAAAGCAGTACTTC. Its translation: CASSRESLALKQYF. The gene calls are TRBV4-2 and TRBJ2-5, with a possible D match to TRBD2 (6 bases). V was trimmed by 4 bases and J by 11 bases, leaving 20 bases between them. The CDR3 has 14 amino acids. From germline, CDR1 is LGHNA and CDR2 YNFKEQ.

This chain connects TRBV5-1 to TRBJ2-7; D gene ambiguous. Germline CDR1 reads SGHRS; CDR2 reads YFSETQ. This CDR3 is 13 amino acids long. Trimming removed 2 bases at V and 2 bases at J, with 8 bases between. The CDR3 sequence: CASSFDKPYEQYF. CDR3 DNA sequence: TGCGCCAGCAGCTTTGACAAGCCCTACGAGCAGTACTTC.

The gene calls are TRBV7-2 and TRBJ2-7; 8 nucleotides align to TRBD2. V shed 1 base and J 6 bases; nucleotides not matched to a gene: 8. Germline CDR1 reads SGHTA; CDR2 reads FQGNSA. This CDR3 is built from 15 residues. Here the CDR3 DNA reads TGTGCCAGCAGCTTAGTTTCCGGGGGGGCTACCGAGCAGTACTTC. Amino acid sequence: CASSLVSGGATEQYF. The variable domain in full, completed from reference TRBV7-2 and TRBJ2-7, reads GAGVSQSPSNKVTEKGKDVELRCDPISGHTALYWYRQSLGQGLEFLIYFQGNSAPDKSGLPSDRFSAERTGGSVSTLTIQRTQQEDSAVYLCASSLVSGGATEQYFGPGTRLTVT.

V gene TRBV7-9 combines with J gene TRBJ2-3, with no clear D. CDR3 length: 13 residues. Germline lookup yields CDR1 SEHNR and CDR2 FQNEAQ (reference sequence). The V and J ends lost 5 bases and 9 bases respectively, with 15 bases between them. The chain's CDR3 is CASSIQSPATQYF. In DNA, the CDR3 is TGTGCCAGCAGCATACAGAGCCCAGCGACGCAGTATTTT.

This rearrangement joins TRBV29-1 to TRBJ1-2; 12 bases agree with TRBD1. Losses at the gene ends were 4 bases for V and 7 bases for J; bases not matched to a gene: 7. The CDR3 has 14 residues. The V gene's germline CDR1 is SQVTM and CDR2 ANQGSEA. CDR3 sequence reads: CSVVGDRGLSGYTF. DNA for the CDR3: TGCAGCGTTGTGGGGGACAGGGGGCTTAGTGGCTACACCTTC.

J is TRBJ2-7 and V is TRBV5-1; 10 bases are shared with TRBD1. CDR1 and CDR2 (germline): SGHRS, YFSETQ. The CDR3 consists of 16 residues. V shed 4 bases, J shed 3 bases, and the junction held 10 bases outside the gene matches. The CDR3 DNA is TGCGCCAGCAGCAGGAACTCCGGGACAGGGGTCTACGAGCAGTACTTC. Residues: CASSRNSGTGVYEQYF.

The chain uses TRBV7-3 and TRBJ2-1, with TRBD2 as a possible D gene (5 bases). From germline, CDR1 is SGHTA and CDR2 FQGTGA. Trimming shortened V by 5 bases and J by 0 bases, and 11 bases separated the two germline ends. CDR3 size: 15 residues. The DNA for the CDR3 is TGTGCCAGCAGCACCAGTGAGGGCTCCTACAATGAGCAGTTCTTC. Its translation is CASSTSEGSYNEQFF.

This clonotype was counted a few times. V and J are TRBV7-6 and TRBJ2-7; TRBD1 matches at 11 bases. V was clipped by 3 bases and J by 6 bases; unmatched bases: 10. The CDR3 has 16 residues. The germline CDR1 and CDR2 sequences are SGHVS and FNYEAQ. CDR3 bases: TGTGCCAGCAGCTTGGGGGAGGACAGGGGGCTCTTCGAGCAGTACTTC. The encoded protein is CASSLGEDRGLFEQYF.